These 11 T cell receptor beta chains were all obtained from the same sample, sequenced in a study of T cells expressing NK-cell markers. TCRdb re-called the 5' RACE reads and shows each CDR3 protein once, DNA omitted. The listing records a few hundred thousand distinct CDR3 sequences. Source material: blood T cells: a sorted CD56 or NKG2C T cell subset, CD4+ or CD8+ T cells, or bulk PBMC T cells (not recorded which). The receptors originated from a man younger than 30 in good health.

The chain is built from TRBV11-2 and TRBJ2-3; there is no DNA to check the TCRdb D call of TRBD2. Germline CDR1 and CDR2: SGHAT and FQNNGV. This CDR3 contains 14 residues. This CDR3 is CASDDSGNGDTQYF.

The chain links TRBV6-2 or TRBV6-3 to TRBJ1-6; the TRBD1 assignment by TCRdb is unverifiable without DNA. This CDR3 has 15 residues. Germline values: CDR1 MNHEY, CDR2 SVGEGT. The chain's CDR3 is CASSYSGQGRTPLHF.

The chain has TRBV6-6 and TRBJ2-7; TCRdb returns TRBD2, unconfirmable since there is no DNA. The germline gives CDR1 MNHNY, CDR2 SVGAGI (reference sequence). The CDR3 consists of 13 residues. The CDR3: CAEGPGEFYEQYF.

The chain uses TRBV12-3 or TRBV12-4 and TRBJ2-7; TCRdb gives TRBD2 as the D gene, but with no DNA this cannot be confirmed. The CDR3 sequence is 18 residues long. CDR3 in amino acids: CASSYGRLAAGGWYEQYF.

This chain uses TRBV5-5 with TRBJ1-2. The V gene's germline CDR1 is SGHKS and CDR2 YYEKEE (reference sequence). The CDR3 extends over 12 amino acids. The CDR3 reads CASSIGQNGYTF.

CDR3 loop: CASSEGSGDLENEQFF. V usage is TRBV6-1 and J usage is TRBJ2-1; TCRdb gives TRBD1 as the D gene, but with no DNA this cannot be confirmed. CDR1 is MNHNS and CDR2 is SASEGT in the germline V gene. CDR3 length: 16 residues.

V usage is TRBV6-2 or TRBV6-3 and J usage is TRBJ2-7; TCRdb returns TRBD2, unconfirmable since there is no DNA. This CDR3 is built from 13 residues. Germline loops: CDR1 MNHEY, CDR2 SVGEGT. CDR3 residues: CASLGLLPYEQYF.

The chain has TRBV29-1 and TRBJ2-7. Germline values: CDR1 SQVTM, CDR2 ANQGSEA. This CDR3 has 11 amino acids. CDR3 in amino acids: CSVKVVDEQYF.

This CDR3 is CASSLAPSRTSGRNEQFF. The chain uses TRBV7-2 and TRBJ2-1; TCRdb calls TRBD2, which cannot be checked without DNA. From germline, CDR1 is SGHTA and CDR2 FQGNSA. The CDR3 is 18 amino acids.

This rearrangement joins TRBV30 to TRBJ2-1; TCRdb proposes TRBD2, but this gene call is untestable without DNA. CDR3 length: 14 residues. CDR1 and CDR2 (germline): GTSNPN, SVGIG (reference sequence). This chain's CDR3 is CAWKPELASYEQFF.

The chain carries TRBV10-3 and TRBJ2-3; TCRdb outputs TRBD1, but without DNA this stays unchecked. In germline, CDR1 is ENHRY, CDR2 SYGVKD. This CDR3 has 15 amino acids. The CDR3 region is CAATGGRENIRTQYF.